This entry describes one T cell receptor (beta chain). This CDR3 has 14 amino acids. Germline loops: CDR1 MNHNS, CDR2 SASEGT. The trim removed 6 bases at V and 8 bases at J, leaving 7 bases unmatched. This record belongs to a study of OX40 agonist ivuxolimab in advanced cancers. Assay used: immunoSEQ multiplex PCR; TCRdb lists only in-frame clones, some missing. The sample lists around 68,000 clones, 87% occurring once. The sequenced sample was CD4+ or CD8+ T cells sorted from blood, obtained in a trial of the OX40 agonist ivuxolimab. The origin of this receptor is an adult with an advanced solid tumor such as melanoma, head and neck, liver or kidney cancer. The rearrangement joins TRBV6-1 to TRBJ1-6, with 7 bases lining up with TRBD1. CDR3 coding DNA: TGTGCCAGCAGCGAAACAGGGGCTGATTCACCCCTCCACTTT. Translated: CASSETGADSPLHF.